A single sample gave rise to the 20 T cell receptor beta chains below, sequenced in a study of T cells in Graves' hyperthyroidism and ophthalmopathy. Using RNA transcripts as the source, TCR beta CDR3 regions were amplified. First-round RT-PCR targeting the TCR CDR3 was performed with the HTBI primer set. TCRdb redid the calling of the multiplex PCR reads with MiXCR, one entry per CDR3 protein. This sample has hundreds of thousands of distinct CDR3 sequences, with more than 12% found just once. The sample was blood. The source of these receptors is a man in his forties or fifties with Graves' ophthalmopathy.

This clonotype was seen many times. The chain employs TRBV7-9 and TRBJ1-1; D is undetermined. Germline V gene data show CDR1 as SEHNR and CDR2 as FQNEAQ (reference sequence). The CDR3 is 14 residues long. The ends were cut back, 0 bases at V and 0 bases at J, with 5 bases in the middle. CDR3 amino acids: CASSLASLNTEAFF. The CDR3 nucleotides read TGTGCCAGCAGCTTAGCGAGCTTGAACACTGAAGCTTTCTTT.

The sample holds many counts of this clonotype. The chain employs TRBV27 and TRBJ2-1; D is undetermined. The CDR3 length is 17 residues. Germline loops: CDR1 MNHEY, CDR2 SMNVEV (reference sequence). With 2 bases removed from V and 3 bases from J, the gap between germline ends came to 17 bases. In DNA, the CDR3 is TGTGCCAGCAGTTTAAAATCTCTATTCAACGACTACAATGAGCAGTTCTTC. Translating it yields CASSLKSLFNDYNEQFF.

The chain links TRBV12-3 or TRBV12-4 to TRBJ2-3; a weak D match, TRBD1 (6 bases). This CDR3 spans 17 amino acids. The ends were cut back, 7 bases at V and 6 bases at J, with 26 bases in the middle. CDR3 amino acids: CASTLPGQPPVVDTQYF. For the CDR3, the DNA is TGTGCCAGCACCCTCCCCGGACAGCCTCCCGTGGTGGATACGCAGTATTTT.

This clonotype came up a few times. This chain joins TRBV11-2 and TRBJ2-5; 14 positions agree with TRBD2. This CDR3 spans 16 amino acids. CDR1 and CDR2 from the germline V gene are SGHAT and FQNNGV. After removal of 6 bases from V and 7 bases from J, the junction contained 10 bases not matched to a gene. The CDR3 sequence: CASRGTSGRYLRTQYF. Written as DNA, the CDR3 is TGTGCCAGCAGGGGGACTAGCGGGAGATATCTGCGGACCCAGTACTTC.

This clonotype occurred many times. The CDR3 protein is CSARGVTEGQEGNEKLFF. The CDR3 DNA sequence: TGCAGTGCTAGAGGGGTGACTGAGGGACAGGAAGGAAATGAAAAACTGTTTTTT. The V gene is TRBV20-1, the J gene TRBJ1-4, with 8 bases lining up with TRBD1. The J segment lost 5 bases and the V segment lost 1 base, leaving 15 bases of the junction unmatched. The CDR3 has 18 residues. CDR1 is DFQATT, CDR2 SNEGSKA, per germline (reference sequence).

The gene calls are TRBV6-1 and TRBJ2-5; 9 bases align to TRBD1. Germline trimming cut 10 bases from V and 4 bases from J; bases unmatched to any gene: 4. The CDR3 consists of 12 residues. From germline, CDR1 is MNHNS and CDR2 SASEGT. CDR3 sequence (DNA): TGTGCCACCGGGACAGGGAGAGAGACCCAGTACTTC. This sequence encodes CATGTGRETQYF.

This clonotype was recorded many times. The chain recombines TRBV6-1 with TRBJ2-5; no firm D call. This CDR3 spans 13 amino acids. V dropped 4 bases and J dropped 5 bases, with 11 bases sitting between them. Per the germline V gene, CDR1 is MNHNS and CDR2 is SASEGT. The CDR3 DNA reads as TGTGCCAGCAGTGCCTCCTTTTCGGAGACCCAGTACTTC. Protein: CASSASFSETQYF.

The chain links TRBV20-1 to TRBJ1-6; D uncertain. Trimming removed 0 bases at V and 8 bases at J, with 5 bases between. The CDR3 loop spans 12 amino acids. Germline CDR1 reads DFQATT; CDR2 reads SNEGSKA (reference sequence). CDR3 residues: CSARDLDSPLHF. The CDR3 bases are TGCAGTGCTAGAGATCTTGATTCACCCCTCCACTTT.

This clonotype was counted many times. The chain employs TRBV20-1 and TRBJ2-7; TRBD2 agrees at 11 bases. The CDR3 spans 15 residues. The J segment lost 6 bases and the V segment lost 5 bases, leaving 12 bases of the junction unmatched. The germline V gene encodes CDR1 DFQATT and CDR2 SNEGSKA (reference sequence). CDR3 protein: CSALPRLAGKFEQYF. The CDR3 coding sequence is TGCAGTGCTTTACCCCGACTAGCGGGGAAGTTCGAGCAGTACTTC.

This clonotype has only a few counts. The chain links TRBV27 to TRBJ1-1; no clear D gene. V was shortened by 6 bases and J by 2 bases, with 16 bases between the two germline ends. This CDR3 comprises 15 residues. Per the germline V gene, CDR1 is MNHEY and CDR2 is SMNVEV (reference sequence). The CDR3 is CASSIAGTLNTEAFF. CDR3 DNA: TGTGCCAGCAGCATAGCAGGTACACTAAACACTGAAGCTTTCTTT.

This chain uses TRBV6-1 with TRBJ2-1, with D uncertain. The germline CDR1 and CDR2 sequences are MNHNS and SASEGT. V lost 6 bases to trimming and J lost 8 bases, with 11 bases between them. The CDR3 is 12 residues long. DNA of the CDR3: TGTGCCAGCAGAACCGTTGGGGATGAGCAGTTCTTC. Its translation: CASRTVGDEQFF.

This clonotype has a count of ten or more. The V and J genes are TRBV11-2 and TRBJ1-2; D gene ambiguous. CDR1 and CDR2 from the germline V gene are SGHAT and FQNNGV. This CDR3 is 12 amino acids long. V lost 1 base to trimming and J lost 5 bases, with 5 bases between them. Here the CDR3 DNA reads TGTGCCAGCAGCTTAGGTTTTTATGGCTACACCTTC. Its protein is CASSLGFYGYTF.

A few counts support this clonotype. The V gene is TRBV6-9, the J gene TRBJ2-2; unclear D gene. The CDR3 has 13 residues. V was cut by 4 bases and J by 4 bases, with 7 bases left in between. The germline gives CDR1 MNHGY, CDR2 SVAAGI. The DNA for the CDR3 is TGTGCCAGCAGTTGGTCGGGCACCGGGGAGCTGTTTTTT. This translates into CASSWSGTGELFF.

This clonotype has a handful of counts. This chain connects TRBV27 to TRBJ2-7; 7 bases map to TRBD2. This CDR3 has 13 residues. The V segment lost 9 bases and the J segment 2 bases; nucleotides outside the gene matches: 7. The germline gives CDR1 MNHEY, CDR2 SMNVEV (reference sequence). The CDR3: CASRLAPTYEQYF. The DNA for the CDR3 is TGTGCCAGTAGACTAGCCCCTACCTACGAGCAGTACTTC.

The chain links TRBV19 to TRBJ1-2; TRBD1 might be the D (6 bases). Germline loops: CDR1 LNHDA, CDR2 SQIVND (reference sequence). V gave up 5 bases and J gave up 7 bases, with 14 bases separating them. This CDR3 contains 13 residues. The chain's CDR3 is CASSFTDRPGYTF. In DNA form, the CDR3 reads TGTGCCAGTAGTTTTACGGACAGACCTGGCTACACCTTC.

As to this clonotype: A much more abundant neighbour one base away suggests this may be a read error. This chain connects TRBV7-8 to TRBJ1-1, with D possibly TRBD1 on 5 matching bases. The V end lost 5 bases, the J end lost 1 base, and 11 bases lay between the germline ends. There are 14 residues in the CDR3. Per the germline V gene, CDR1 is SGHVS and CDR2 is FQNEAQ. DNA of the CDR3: TGTGCCAGCAGCGCGGGGCCAGGGAACACTGAAGCTTTCTTT. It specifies CASSAGPGNTEAFF.

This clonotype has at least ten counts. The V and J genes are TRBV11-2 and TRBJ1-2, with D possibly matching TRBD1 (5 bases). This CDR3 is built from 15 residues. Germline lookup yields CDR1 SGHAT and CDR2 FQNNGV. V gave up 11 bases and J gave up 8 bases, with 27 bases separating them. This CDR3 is CASSPIQGLGRGYTF. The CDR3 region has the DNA TGTGCCTCGAGCCCCATCCAGGGTCTAGGGAGGGGCTACACCTTC. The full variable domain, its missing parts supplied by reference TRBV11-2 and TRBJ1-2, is EAGVAQSPRYKIIEKRQSVAFWCNPISGHATLYWYQQILGQGPKLLIQFQNNGVVDDSQLPKDRFSAERLKGVDSTLKIQPAKLEDSAVYLCASSPIQGLGRGYTFGSGTRLTVV.

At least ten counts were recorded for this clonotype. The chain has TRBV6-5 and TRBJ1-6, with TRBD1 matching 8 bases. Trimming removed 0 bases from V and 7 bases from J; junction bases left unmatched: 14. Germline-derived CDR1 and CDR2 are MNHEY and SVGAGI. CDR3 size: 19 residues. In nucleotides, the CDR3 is TGTGCCAGCAGTTACTCGATTCCGACCCCCGGGACAGGCAATTCACCCCTCCACTTT. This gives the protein CASSYSIPTPGTGNSPLHF.

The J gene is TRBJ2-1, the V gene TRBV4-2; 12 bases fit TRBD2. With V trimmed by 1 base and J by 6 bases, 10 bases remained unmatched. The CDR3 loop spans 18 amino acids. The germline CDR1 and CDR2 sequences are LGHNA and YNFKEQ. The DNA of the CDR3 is TGTGCCAGCAGCCAAGCCTTAGGGTCGACTAGCGGGAGCAATGAGCAGTTCTTC. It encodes CASSQALGSTSGSNEQFF.

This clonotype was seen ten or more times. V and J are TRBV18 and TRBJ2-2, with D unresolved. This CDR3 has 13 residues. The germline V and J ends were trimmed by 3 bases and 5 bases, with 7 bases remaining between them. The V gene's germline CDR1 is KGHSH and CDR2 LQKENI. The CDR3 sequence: CASSPRTTGELFF. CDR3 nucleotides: TGTGCCAGCTCACCCCGAACAACCGGGGAGCTGTTTTTT.